Here is one T cell receptor beta chain with its context. Its target is unknown. The sample originates from a study of beta chain features in type 1 diabetes. The study, taken as a whole, reports: Researchers could not determine here whether HLA type influences TCRB rearrangement. TCRB CDR3s were moderately but significantly shorter in Type 1 diabetes patients in all four CD4+ subsets.

Germline V gene lookup returns CDR1 SNHLY and CDR2 FYNNEI. V dropped 4 bases and J dropped 2 bases, with 11 bases sitting between them. The length of the CDR3 is 14 residues. The study reverse transcribed the entire isolated RNA, so it sequenced expressed TCRB transcripts. Naive, central memory and regulatory T cell samples yielded some 3.9 million reads on average. This table comes from immunoSEQ multiplex PCR, and its TCRdb copy is limited to in-frame clones, with some not included. The table has 250,000 to 300,000 clones, around 24% seen once. V and J are TRBV2 and TRBJ2-5, with D perhaps TRBD2 (6 bases). Sequencing was carried out using naive CD4+ T cells from blood. The TCR sequence derives from a young woman with type 1 diabetes. Here the CDR3 reads CASSGLALQETQYF. The CDR3 DNA follows: TGTGCCAGCAGTGGGCTAGCGCTACAAGAGACCCAGTACTTC.